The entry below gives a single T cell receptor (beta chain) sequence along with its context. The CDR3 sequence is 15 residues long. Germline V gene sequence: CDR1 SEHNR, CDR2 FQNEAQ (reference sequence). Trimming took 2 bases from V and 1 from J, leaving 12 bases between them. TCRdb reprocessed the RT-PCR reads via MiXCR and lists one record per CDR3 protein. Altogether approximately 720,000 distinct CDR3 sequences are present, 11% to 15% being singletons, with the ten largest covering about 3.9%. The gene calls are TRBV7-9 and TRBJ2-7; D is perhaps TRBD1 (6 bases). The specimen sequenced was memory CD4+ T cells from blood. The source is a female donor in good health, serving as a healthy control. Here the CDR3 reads CASSLTQGASYEQYF. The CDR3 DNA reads TGTGCCAGCAGCTTAACACAGGGAGCTTCCTACGAGCAGTACTTC.